This T cell receptor (beta chain) is from a study of blood T cells in healthy people across ages. Study observations and caveats: A strong correlation was seen between TCR beta diversity and naive T cell percentage.

Combining a sample-barcoded 5' primer with a J-beta primer mix, a second PCR ran for roughly 7 to 12 cycles. TCRdb passed the 5' RACE reads through MiXCR, listing each CDR3 protein once. Of over 1,300,000 distinct CDR3 sequences listed, roughly 64% were seen once; the top ten hold 6.7%. V lost 7 bases, J lost 4 bases, and 19 bases lay in between. Germline CDR1 and CDR2: MNHEY and SVGAGI. The CDR3 totals 15 residues. In regard to this clonotype: Its target is not known.

The material sequenced was blood. The chain links TRBV6-5 to TRBJ1-2, with D possibly being TRBD1 (6 bases). The clonotype originates from a man aged 18 to 35 in good health. The CDR3 DNA reads as TGTGCCAGCACCCGGGACACCAGCCAAGGCTATGGCTACACCTTC. It is translated as CASTRDTSQGYGYTF.